The 25 T cell receptor beta chains presented below share a single source sample, sequenced in a study of regulatory T cells in long-lasting Graves disease. For TCR beta, libraries came from iRepertoire HTBI primers and Arm-PCR of CDR3 regions. TCRdb fed the multiplex PCR reads into MiXCR, producing one record per CDR3 protein. Altogether a few hundred thousand distinct CDR3 sequences are present, about 14% being singletons, with the ten largest covering roughly a tenth. As to time point: newly diagnosed GD, antithyroid drugs for less than 3 months. The authors made the TCR library using RNA they extracted from PBMCs. These records were also assigned to another study, of T cells in Graves' hyperthyroidism and ophthalmopathy.

The material sequenced was peripheral blood mononuclear cells (PBMCs), taken at new diagnosis, from a patient treated with antithyroid drugs. The source of these receptors is a young man with Graves disease.

The chain recombines TRBV4-1 with TRBJ2-1; D perhaps matches TRBD2 (6 bases). The length of the CDR3 is 14 residues. Per germline, CDR1 MGHRA and CDR2 YSYEKL. V was pared by 1 base and J by 10 bases, with 14 bases between. CDR3 in amino acids: CASSQGFGRGEQFF. The DNA for the CDR3 is TGCGCCAGCAGCCAAGGGTTCGGGAGAGGGGAGCAGTTCTTC.

As to this clonotype: With a far larger clone one base away, a read error is the likely cause. The chain joins TRBV27 to TRBJ2-5; D may match TRBD1 or TRBD2 (5 bases each). V gave up 8 bases and J gave up 7 bases, with 14 bases separating them. The CDR3 is 12 residues long. The germline V gene has CDR1 MNHEY and CDR2 SMNVEV (reference sequence). CDR3 sequence reads: CASGEAGTTQYF. The DNA of the CDR3 is TGTGCCAGCGGAGAAGCAGGGACGACCCAGTACTTC.

This clonotype turned up a few times. Mismatch with germline at one junction end may stem from a read error. The rearrangement links TRBV30 to TRBJ2-1, with 10 positions matching TRBD2. The CDR3 has 10 residues. Germline V lookup: CDR1 GTSNPN, CDR2 SVGIG (reference sequence). The CDR3 is CANLAGVMIF. In DNA, the CDR3 is TGTGCCAACCTAGCGGGAGTGATGATCTTC.

Only a few counts were recorded for this clonotype. The chain joins TRBV14 to TRBJ2-3, with D maybe TRBD2 (6 bases). The CDR3 sequence is 17 residues long. Germline V gene data show CDR1 as SGHDN and CDR2 as FVKESK. V was pared by 1 base and J by 0 bases, with 14 bases between. The CDR3 bases are TGTGCCAGCAGCCAAGTACCGACTAGTCCAAGCACAGATACGCAGTATTTT. Protein sequence: CASSQVPTSPSTDTQYF.

Written as DNA, the CDR3 is TGCAGTGCTAGATCGGAGGGGGATGGCTACACCTTC. Its translation is CSARSEGDGYTF. The rearrangement uses TRBV20-1 and TRBJ1-2; TRBD1 might be the D (6 bases). V was clipped by 2 bases and J by 6 bases, with 10 bases between them. The CDR3 consists of 12 residues. CDR1 is DFQATT and CDR2 is SNEGSKA in the germline V gene (reference sequence).

This clonotype was counted many times. The CDR3 protein is CASSYRGKETQYF. The CDR3 DNA reads TGTGCCAGCAGTTACCGGGGGAAGGAGACCCAGTACTTC. The V call is TRBV6-2 or TRBV6-3, the J call TRBJ2-5; a weak D match, TRBD2 (6 bases). Germline V gene lookup returns CDR1 MNHEY and CDR2 SVGEGT. The CDR3 is 13 residues long. V lost 2 bases, J lost 5 bases, and 9 bases lay in between.

This chain uses TRBV27 with TRBJ2-1, with 14 positions matching TRBD2. This CDR3 spans 15 amino acids. J gave up 6 bases and V 5 bases, and 3 bases lay outside the gene matches. The germline CDR1 and CDR2 sequences are MNHEY and SMNVEV (reference sequence). CDR3 DNA sequence: TGTGCCAGCAGTGTGGGACTAGCGGGAGTCAATGAGCAGTTCTTC. Its protein is CASSVGLAGVNEQFF.

The V call is TRBV14, the J call TRBJ2-1; D remains unclear. There are 14 residues in the CDR3. Germline CDR1 and CDR2: SGHDN and FVKESK. The V gene lost 4 bases and the J gene lost 4 bases, with 11 bases spanning the gap. The CDR3 nucleotides read TGTGCCAGCAGCCGACGAAGGAGTTACAATGAGCAGTTCTTC. It is translated as CASSRRRSYNEQFF.

This chain joins TRBV30 and TRBJ2-5; D not certain. The CDR3 is 18 amino acids. CDR1 GTSNPN and CDR2 SVGIG come from the germline V gene (reference sequence). V was clipped by 0 bases and J by 6 bases, with 26 bases between them. The CDR3 reads CAWSVPSGWPSPPQTQYF. The CDR3 bases are TGTGCCTGGAGTGTCCCCTCCGGATGGCCGTCTCCCCCACAGACCCAGTACTTC.

This clonotype showed up just a few times. The J gene is TRBJ1-4, the V gene TRBV18; D is possibly TRBD1 (5 bases). In germline, CDR1 is KGHSH, CDR2 LQKENI. Trimming cost V 3 bases and J 2 bases, with 7 bases left between them. The CDR3 spans 14 residues. The CDR3 coding sequence is TGTGCCAGCTCACCCTCAGGGACTAATGAAAAACTGTTTTTT. Translation gives CASSPSGTNEKLFF. Based on the CDR3 plus reference TRBV18 and TRBJ1-4, the full variable domain is NAGVMQNPRHLVRRRGQEARLRCSPMKGHSHVYWYRQLPEEGLKFMVYLQKENIIDESGMPKERFSAEFPKEGPSILRIQQVVRGDSAAYFCASSPSGTNEKLFFGSGTQLSVL.

The chain is built from TRBV29-1 and TRBJ1-2, with D uncertain. V dropped 7 bases and J dropped 4 bases, with 7 bases sitting between them. This CDR3 region has 10 residues. Germline assignment: CDR1 SQVTM and CDR2 ANQGSEA. CDR3 coding DNA: TGCAGCGCCGAGGGCTATGGCTACACCTTC. Residues: CSAEGYGYTF.

This clonotype was picked up many times. The V call is TRBV9, the J call TRBJ1-5, with no clear D. This CDR3 has 15 residues. Germline lookup yields CDR1 SGDLS and CDR2 YYNGEE. V was trimmed by 0 bases and J by 1 base, leaving 8 bases between them. For the CDR3, the DNA is TGTGCCAGCAGCGTAGATGCTGGGAGCAATCAGCCCCAGCATTTT. Amino acid sequence: CASSVDAGSNQPQHF.

In this sample, this clonotype turned up many times. V is TRBV30 and J is TRBJ2-3; 7 nucleotides align to TRBD2. The germline V gene encodes CDR1 GTSNPN and CDR2 SVGIG (reference sequence). J gave up 8 bases and V 2 bases, and 1 base lay outside the gene matches. The CDR3 totals 11 residues. CDR3 nucleotides: TGTGCCTGGAGTATAGCGGGTACGCAGTATTTT. Amino acid sequence: CAWSIAGTQYF.

This clonotype was counted many times. The chain joins TRBV5-1 to TRBJ2-7; D may be TRBD1 (5 bases). The CDR3 is 16 residues long. V was cut by 0 bases and J by 0 bases, with 13 bases left in between. Germline CDR1 and CDR2: SGHRS and YFSETQ. The CDR3 region is CASSLVPGLGSYEQYF. CDR3 in DNA: TGCGCCAGCAGCTTGGTCCCAGGGCTAGGCTCCTACGAGCAGTACTTC.

This clonotype was counted ten times or more. V and J are TRBV27 and TRBJ2-3; D call uncertain. This CDR3 region has 14 residues. Germline V gene lookup returns CDR1 MNHEY and CDR2 SMNVEV (reference sequence). V was trimmed by 2 bases and J by 14 bases, leaving 20 bases between them. CDR3 sequence (DNA): TGTGCCAGCAGTTTACCCGGCCCGTCGGCCGGTTGGTATTTT. Protein sequence: CASSLPGPSAGWYF.

This clonotype has ten or more counts. V usage is TRBV19 and J usage is TRBJ2-1; TRBD2 aligns across 8 bases. V lost 3 bases and J lost 0; bases outside the gene matches: 7. The germline CDR1 and CDR2 sequences are LNHDA and SQIVND (reference sequence). The CDR3 has 17 residues. CDR3 sequence: CASSISVGTSSYNEQFF. CDR3 bases: TGTGCCAGTAGTATTTCGGTTGGGACTAGCTCCTACAATGAGCAGTTCTTC.

Worth noting for this clonotype: Given a much more abundant clone one base away, this may be a read error. The chain joins TRBV2 to TRBJ1-1; TRBD1 is a possible D gene (5 bases). V lost 3 bases and J lost 5, with 10 bases in between. The CDR3 spans 13 residues. Germline V gene lookup returns CDR1 SNHLY and CDR2 FYNNEI. In DNA, the CDR3 is TGTGCCAGCAGTGACCTATCAGGGACTGAAGCTTTCTTT. Its translation is CASSDLSGTEAFF.

This clonotype occurred a few times. The J gene is TRBJ2-2, the V gene TRBV7-2; D possibly corresponds to TRBD2 (5 bases). CDR1 SGHTA and CDR2 FQGNSA come from the germline V gene. The CDR3 sequence is 14 residues long. V was shortened by 5 bases and J by 5 bases, with 12 bases between the two germline ends. The CDR3 reads CASSPIRGTGELFF. CDR3 in DNA: TGTGCCAGCAGCCCAATCCGAGGGACCGGGGAGCTGTTTTTT. Full variable domain (missing parts from reference TRBV7-2 and TRBJ2-2): GAGVSQSPSNKVTEKGKDVELRCDPISGHTALYWYRQSLGQGLEFLIYFQGNSAPDKSGLPSDRFSAERTGGSVSTLTIQRTQQEDSAVYLCASSPIRGTGELFFGEGSRLTVL.

This clonotype was seen at least ten times. The rearrangement joins TRBV27 to TRBJ1-2, with 8 bases aligning to TRBD1. The germline V gene has CDR1 MNHEY and CDR2 SMNVEV (reference sequence). This CDR3 comprises 13 residues. V lost 6 bases to trimming and J lost 3 bases; unmatched junction nucleotides: 3. CDR3 sequence (DNA): TGTGCCAGCAGCCGGGGACAGGACTATGGCTACACCTTC. This encodes CASSRGQDYGYTF.

This chain uses TRBV12-3 or TRBV12-4 with TRBJ2-6; D is unclear. The CDR3 extends over 14 amino acids. The V gene lost 10 bases and the J gene lost 0 bases, with 10 bases spanning the gap. CDR3 sequence (DNA): TGTGCCATTTTGAACGCCTCTGGGGCCAACGTCCTGACTTTC. The encoded protein is CAILNASGANVLTF.

This clonotype appeared once. This chain connects TRBV11-1 to TRBJ2-5; 13 nucleotides match TRBD2. The CDR3 is made up of 16 amino acids. The V gene's germline CDR1 is SGHAT and CDR2 FQDESV (reference sequence). V gave up 6 bases and J gave up 8 bases; unmatched junction bases: 12. The CDR3 sequence: CASRAPGLAGMETQYF. DNA for the CDR3: TGTGCCAGCAGAGCCCCGGGACTAGCGGGGATGGAAACCCAGTACTTC.

This clonotype was observed many times. This chain connects TRBV10-3 to TRBJ1-1, with a tentative D call TRBD1 (5 bases). V lost 6 bases to trimming and J lost 1 base, with 9 bases between them. Germline V gene data show CDR1 as ENHRY and CDR2 as SYGVKD. The CDR3 consists of 13 residues. This chain's CDR3 is CAIRGTENTEAFF. The CDR3 DNA follows: TGTGCCATCAGAGGGACGGAGAACACTGAAGCTTTCTTT.

The rearrangement links TRBV6-2 or TRBV6-3 to TRBJ1-1; no reliable D call. CDR1 MNHEY and CDR2 SVGEGT come from the germline V gene. V lost 7 bases, J lost 3 bases, and 12 bases lay in between. This CDR3 has 13 amino acids. The CDR3 reads CASTPNEDTEAFF. CDR3 nucleotides: TGTGCCAGCACCCCCAACGAGGACACTGAAGCTTTCTTT.

The table lists this clonotype with many counts. V is TRBV6-1 and J is TRBJ1-2, with no clear D. Germline lookup yields CDR1 MNHNS and CDR2 SASEGT. Trimming stripped 6 bases from V and 4 bases from J, with 18 bases between. This CDR3 spans 15 amino acids. Written as DNA, the CDR3 is TGTGCCAGCAGCCCCGTATTAGATCGAGGCTATGGCTACACCTTC. Translating gives CASSPVLDRGYGYTF.

V gene TRBV5-1 combines with J gene TRBJ2-1; 10 bases line up with TRBD2. The CDR3 sequence is 13 residues long. The J segment lost 9 bases and the V segment lost 1 base, leaving 1 base of the junction unmatched. Germline CDR1 and CDR2: SGHRS and YFSETQ. The CDR3 is CASSLSGRVEQFF. In DNA form, the CDR3 reads TGCGCCAGCAGCTTGAGCGGGAGGGTTGAGCAGTTCTTC.